These 9 T cell receptor beta chains originate from one sample sequenced in a study of T cells in localized non-small cell lung cancer (dated by TCRdb to the early 2020s). Libraries were made using the immunoSEQ multiplex PCR assay. The immuneACCESS repertoire file appears here via TCRdb, limited to in-frame rearrangements. These files lack a portion of the clones; in checked studies, under half of the deficit traces to unresolved V genes, and the cause of the others is not known. Counted in this sample were tens of thousands of clones; 82% of them appeared once. 15% to 20% of the sample is taken by the ten largest. The sample in question was peripheral blood, obtained before any cancer treatment. These receptors originate from a male donor older than 55 with stage III squamous cell lung carcinoma.

The chain is built from TRBV19 and TRBJ2-5; D is possibly TRBD2 (6 bases). The J call could be wrong; TRBJ2-7 is a better fit for the DNA end. CDR3 length: 11 amino acids. Germline V gene sequence: CDR1 LNHDA, CDR2 SQIVND (reference sequence). In DNA, the CDR3 is TGTGCGTCGGGGGTCTCCTACGAGCAGTACTTC. Translating it yields CASGVSYEQYF.

V gene TRBV7-9 combines with J gene TRBJ1-2; D is ambiguous. CDR1 and CDR2 (germline): SEHNR, FQNEAQ (reference sequence). Trimming took off 5 bases at V and 7 bases at J, with 11 bases between the two ends. The CDR3 covers 12 residues. The CDR3 bases are TGTGCCAGCAGCCAGGACTGGGGTGGCTACACCTTC. Protein: CASSQDWGGYTF. Supplemented by reference TRBV7-9 and TRBJ1-2, the full variable domain reads DTGVSQNPRHKITKRGQNVTFRCDPISEHNRLYWYRQTLGQGPEFLTYFQNEAQLEKSRLLSDRFSAERPKGSFSTLEIQRTEQGDSAMYLCASSQDWGGYTFGSGTRLTVV.

This clone has a single count. The chain carries TRBV6-6 and TRBJ1-4; no clear D. The CDR3 consists of 14 residues. Trimming removed 4 bases from V and 8 bases from J, with 14 bases in between. From germline, CDR1 is MNHNY and CDR2 SVGAGI (reference sequence). The CDR3 DNA sequence: TGTGCCAGCAGTTTTTACGAAGGTCAGGAAAAACTGTTTTTT. As protein: CASSFYEGQEKLFF.

The chain recombines TRBV6-5 with TRBJ2-7; perhaps TRBD2 as D (5 bases). CDR1 is MNHEY and CDR2 is SVGAGI in the germline V gene. This CDR3 has 15 amino acids. The V end was cut by 2 bases, the J end by 4 bases, with 15 bases between. The CDR3 loop reads CASSYRGEGSYEQYF. The DNA for the CDR3 is TGTGCCAGCAGTTACCGGGGAGAGGGCTCGTACGAGCAGTACTTC.

This chain links TRBV5-1 with TRBJ1-1, with 9 bases that match TRBD1. The CDR3 covers 14 residues. V dropped 3 bases and J dropped 7; count of bases not matched to a gene: 7. Germline CDR1 is SGHRS and CDR2 is YFSETQ. The CDR3 sequence is CASSWDREESEAFF. Here the CDR3 DNA reads TGCGCCAGCAGCTGGGACAGGGAAGAGAGTGAAGCTTTCTTT.

The chain couples TRBV4-1 to TRBJ2-1; 7 positions agree with TRBD1. The V gene end was trimmed by 5 bases and the J gene end by 3 bases; junction bases not matched to a gene: 7. CDR1 MGHRA and CDR2 YSYEKL come from the germline V gene. This CDR3 is built from 15 residues. CDR3 sequence: CASSYRDRNYNEQFF. CDR3 DNA sequence: TGCGCCAGCAGCTACCGGGACAGAAACTACAATGAGCAGTTCTTC.

A few counts support this clone. The chain carries TRBV19 and TRBJ1-1; D is unresolved. Germline CDR1 reads LNHDA; CDR2 reads SQIVND (reference sequence). The CDR3 length is 13 residues. Trimming cost V 5 bases and J 1 base, with 8 bases left between them. CDR3: CASSSQRNTEAFF. The CDR3, as DNA: TGTGCCAGTAGTTCACAGAGGAACACTGAAGCTTTCTTT.

This chain connects TRBV6-5 to TRBJ1-1; D not certain. The length of the CDR3 is 11 residues. Trimming left V 6 bases short and J 4 bases short, with 6 bases between. In germline, CDR1 is MNHEY, CDR2 SVGAGI. The CDR3: CASRSITEAFF. The CDR3 bases are TGTGCCAGCAGGTCTATCACTGAAGCTTTCTTT.

In its sample, this clone was seen a few times. The chain is built from TRBV30 and TRBJ2-2, with D hard to call. From germline, CDR1 is GTSNPN and CDR2 SVGIG (reference sequence). The V and J ends lost 0 bases and 4 bases respectively, with 9 bases between them. There are 14 residues in the CDR3. This CDR3 is CAWSVGQLTGELFF. The DNA of the CDR3 is TGTGCCTGGAGTGTAGGTCAGCTCACCGGGGAGCTGTTTTTT. Full variable domain (outside the CDR3, taken from reference TRBV30 and TRBJ2-2): SQTIHQWPATLVQPVGSPLSLECTVEGTSNPNLYWYRQAAGRGLQLLFYSVGIGQISSEVPQNLSASRPQDRQFILSSKKLLLSDSGFYLCAWSVGQLTGELFFGEGSRLTVL.